The T cell receptor (beta chain) under discussion was sequenced for a study of T cells in localized non-small cell lung cancer (TCRdb year 2020). In the study overall: T cell repertoires of 200 to 250 early-stage NSCLC patients were analyzed, with tumors being compared against uninvolved tumor-adjacent lungs. The cohort consisted of roughly 240 treatment-naive NSCLC patients whose localized lung tumors had been resected. Of the NSCLC patients, roughly 130 were male and roughly 100 were female, and the mean age was approximately 66 years.

CDR3 length: 15 amino acids, cysteine to phenylalanine. Only the CDR3 region is kept as DNA, spanning 45 bases read in frame from base 1. At diagnosis, peripheral blood, uninvolved tumor-adjacent lung and tumor were collected and stored as a combination of fresh-frozen and FFPE material. For TCR repertoire profiling, blood samples were analyzed as peripheral blood mononuclear cells. The study at large found these results: Because multi-region tumor sequencing was not done, intratumor heterogeneity could not be ruled out. Higher blood T cell density associated with longer overall survival, while higher adjacent-lung clonality associated with shorter survival. Uninvolved tumor-adjacent lung showed the highest T cell clonality, higher than tumor, which suggests more focused antigenic responses in the adjacent lung. Because of the exploratory design, TCR variables were selected using unadjusted p-values without false-discovery rate correction. A median of approximately 62 of the top 100 tumor clones turned up in the paired uninvolved adjacent lung, and some 28 of those clones also ranked among the top 100 of that same adjacent lung.

On this clone itself: Its antigen has not been determined. No much larger clonotype is one base removed from it; base qualities were not supplied.

The immunoSEQ Assay was used to sequence TCR beta CDR3 regions from DNA. Concerning the study's data processing: To compute T cell density, TCR beta template counts were normalized to usable DNA, which was estimated by amplifying housekeeping genes. Using the preseqR package, richness was estimated by extrapolating to 120,000 templates for tissue samples and 400,000 templates for PBMC samples. Clonality was defined by subtracting Pielou's evenness from one. Differential abundance testing on productive amino-acid clonotypes, with a minimum total count of 5 and an alpha of 0.1, was used to identify tissue-enriched TCRs. Repertoire overlap between compartments was quantified with the Jaccard Index and Morisita Overlap Index. GLIPH clustered TCR beta CDR3s with public tetramer-defined viral CDR3s; viral motifs required at least three viral sequences plus V-gene enrichment. TCRdb stores this immuneACCESS table with in-frame sequences only. Part of the clones is absent; in the studies checked, under half of the shortfall reflects unresolved V genes, and no reason is known for the rest. The V and J calls and clone size were taken over from that table, and D and trimming were inferred from the DNA. In all, the sample holds about 79,000 clones, and approximately 84% of those were seen once. Approximately 12% of the sample is held by the ten biggest clonotypes.

The rearranged chain carries TRBV21-1 and TRBJ1-1; TRBD1 is the table's D call and was not checked against the DNA. TRBV21-1 is an annotated pseudogene. The receptor comes from a female donor at least 60 years old with stage I lung adenocarcinoma. Sample: peripheral blood, taken before any cancer treatment. The bases read TGTGCCAGCAGCCCGGGACAGCCAATGAACACTGAAGCTTTCTTT. Translated, this gives CASSPGQPMNTEAFF.